This TCR beta chain derives from a study of OX40 agonist ivuxolimab in advanced cancers. For the study at large: The mean age was roughly 60 years, ranging from roughly 23 to 80, with over 70% of participants male. It was permissible to have had prior anti-PD-1, anti-PD-L1 or anti-CTLA-4 therapy, and approximately 40% had some. Study-level findings and limits: Expanded clones were, on average, more numerous in CD8+ T cells than in CD4+.

Regarding this clone: Its matching antigen is unknown.

Looked up from germline, CDR1 is SGHTA and CDR2 is FQGNSA. V lost 2 bases and J 4 bases, leaving 14 bases between the germline ends. The length of the CDR3 is 15 residues. Repertoires were generated with immunoSEQ multiplex PCR, while TCRdb's copy carries only in-frame clones and drops some. The table shows over 25,000 clones, with about nine tenths occurring only once. The receptor was derived from an adult with an advanced solid tumor such as melanoma, head and neck, liver or kidney cancer. The chain couples TRBV7-2 to TRBJ1-2; D unclear. The input for sequencing was CD4+ or CD8+ T cells sorted from blood, taken in a trial of the OX40 agonist ivuxolimab. The CDR3 sequence is CASSLNPKGGYGYTF. The DNA of the CDR3 is TGTGCCAGCAGCTTAAACCCCAAAGGAGGCTATGGCTACACCTTC.